This T cell receptor beta chain was documented in a study of cytomegalovirus exposure and HLA in healthy donors. Study background: About 85 million unique TCR sequences came from HLA-typed donors in an early release. The study's findings and limits: Published work reported that the classifier diagnosed cytomegalovirus status with high specificity and sensitivity. On later analysis, the bulk of CMV-associated TCR beta chains appeared to be HLA-restricted.

CDR1 is SGHRS and CDR2 is YFSETQ in the germline V gene. The CDR3 runs 13 residues. V was pared by 2 bases and J by 1 base, with 6 bases between. With regard to this clone: Its target is unknown.

The primer mix had 60 Vbeta and 13 Jbeta primers. Only in-frame clones appear in the TCRdb table, and some are missing; sequencing was by immunoSEQ multiplex PCR. The sample yields 150,000 to 200,000 clones, approximately 77% seen once. The sequenced material came from PBMCs. This chain links TRBV5-1 with TRBJ1-1; no definite D call. The receptor's source is a male donor in good health and CMV-seropositive. The CDR3 here is CASSFGRNTEAFF. The CDR3 DNA sequence: TGCGCCAGCAGCTTTGGGCGGAACACTGAAGCTTTCTTT. Full variable domain (remainder filled in from reference TRBV5-1 and TRBJ1-1): KAGVTQTPRYLIKTRGQQVTLSCSPISGHRSVSWYQQTPGQGLQFLFEYFSETQRNKGNFPGRFSGRQFSNSRSEMNVSTLELGDSALYLCASSFGRNTEAFFGQGTRLTVV.